This T cell receptor beta chain was found in a study of T-cell memory formation after mild COVID-19. Study overall: TCR clusters showed largely donor specificity. General study points: SARS-CoV-2 specificity was not confirmed for second-wave clones peaking on day 37. Certain responding clones were present in pre-infection memory, suggesting participation of cross-reactive memory.

V was cut by 8 bases and J by 4 bases, with 9 bases left in between. CDR1 is SNHLY and CDR2 is FYNNEI in the germline V gene. This CDR3 has 12 residues. In its sample, this clonotype was seen many times. As yet, its antigen is unknown. TCRdb recomputed calls from the 5' RACE reads with MiXCR, one row per CDR3 protein. Counted here are approximately 300,000 distinct CDR3 sequences, 7.5% to 9.5% occurring once; the ten biggest clones make up 22%. The source material was PBMCs or a T cell subset sorted from them (not recorded which). J is TRBJ1-5 and V is TRBV2; D perhaps matches TRBD1 (6 bases). This receptor was identified in a man aged 18 to 29 who had mild COVID-19 (a few samples of this study predate the infection). Cell type and time point are not known. This CDR3 is CASQGGNQPQHF. The CDR3, as DNA: TGTGCCAGCCAAGGGGGAAATCAGCCCCAGCATTTT.